The clone carrying this T cell receptor beta chain was seen only a few times. Its specificity is not known. Each CDR3 protein gets one entry after TCRdb re-called the reads with MiXCR. This sample yields about 740,000 distinct CDR3 sequences, of which roughly a third are seen a single time; 2.8% belongs to the top ten. This entry belongs to a study of T cell repertoires in cytomegalovirus infection. Study background: Matching HLA type, along with CMV infection, was indicated by public TCR beta signatures. Study-level points and caveats: HLA-C-restricted, CMV-specific TCR beta clonotypes were dominant ex vivo. Pooled public TCR beta family frequency picked out CMV carriers with the relevant HLA.

Germline assignment: CDR1 SGHVS and CDR2 FNYEAQ. V gave up 5 bases and J gave up 6 bases, with 28 bases separating them. The length of the CDR3 is 18 residues. This chain connects TRBV7-6 to TRBJ1-2; perhaps TRBD1 as D (6 bases). Sequencing was carried out using PBMCs. The sequence came from a human donor in good health (CMV status not recorded). Some clones in this sample may be carry-over from other donors' samples. DNA of the CDR3: TGTGCCAGCAGCAGACATCCCCAACCCCCCACAGGGTTGGATGGCTACACCTTC. It encodes CASSRHPQPPTGLDGYTF. The complete variable domain, with remaining parts taken from reference TRBV7-6 and TRBJ1-2, reads GAGVSQSPRYKVTKRGQDVALRCDPISGHVSLYWYRQALGQGPEFLTYFNYEAQQDKSGLPNDRFSAERPEGSISTLTIQRTEQRDSAMYRCASSRHPQPPTGLDGYTFGSGTRLTVV.